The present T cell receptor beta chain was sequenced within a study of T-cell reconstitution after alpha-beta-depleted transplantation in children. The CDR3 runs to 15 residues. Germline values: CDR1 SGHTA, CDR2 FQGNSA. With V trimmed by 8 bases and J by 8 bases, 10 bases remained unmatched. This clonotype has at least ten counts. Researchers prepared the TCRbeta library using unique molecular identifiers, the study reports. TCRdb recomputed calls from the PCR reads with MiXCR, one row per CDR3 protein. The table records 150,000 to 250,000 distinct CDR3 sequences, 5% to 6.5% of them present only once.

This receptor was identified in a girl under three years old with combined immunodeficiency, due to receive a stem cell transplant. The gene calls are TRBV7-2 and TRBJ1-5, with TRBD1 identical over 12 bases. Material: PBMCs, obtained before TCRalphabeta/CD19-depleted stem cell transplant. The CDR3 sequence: CASRGTGGRMEPQHF. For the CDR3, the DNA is TGTGCCAGCCGAGGGACAGGGGGCAGAATGGAGCCCCAGCATTTT.